This T cell receptor (beta chain) was sequenced during a study of cytotoxic CD8 clonotypes in ibrutinib-treated CLL. This CDR3 is 18 amino acids long. V lost 4 bases, J lost 0 bases, and 12 bases stayed unmatched. Per the germline V gene, CDR1 is LNHDA and CDR2 is SQIVND (reference sequence). The protocol was immunoSEQ multiplex PCR, while the TCRdb copy is restricted to in-frame clones and leaves out a portion. The top ten hold around 43% of the sample, which has fewer than 75,000 clones, less than 75% seen once. The V call is TRBV19, the J call TRBJ2-4; 7 bases map to TRBD2. The material sequenced was PBMCs, taken after 12 months of ibrutinib treatment. This TCR derives from a human donor with chronic lymphocytic leukemia. The CDR3 is CASSTYGDYVEAKNIQYF. In DNA, the CDR3 is TGTGCCAGTAGTACCTACGGGGACTACGTGGAAGCCAAAAACATTCAGTACTTC.